A selection of T cell receptor beta chains follows, all from one sample in a study of T cell repertoires in cytomegalovirus infection. TCRdb reprocessed the reads via MiXCR and lists one record per CDR3 protein. This table holds some 300,000 distinct CDR3 sequences, roughly 15% found once. Sample: PBMCs. These receptors were obtained from a human donor in good health (CMV status not recorded). Some clones in this sample may be carry-over from other donors' samples. CDR3s include the opening cysteine and the closing phenylalanine or tryptophan. The order of the fields is clone size, V gene, J gene, D gene, CDR3 DNA, CDR3 protein. A D gene is named only where the DNA matches it firmly. Size is omitted from some rows. Given values are once, few, many or a class for expanded clones.

.	TRBV12-3/TRBV12-4	TRBJ2-3	TRBD2	TGTGCCAGCAGTTCCGGGACTAGCGGGCTGCGGGATACGCAGTATTTT	CASSSGTSGLRDTQYF
few	TRBV29-1	TRBJ2-7	.	TGCAGCGTTGAATTGGGACGGGACGGACTACCCTACGAGCAGTACTTC	CSVELGRDGLPYEQYF
.	TRBV12-3/TRBV12-4	TRBJ1-5	.	TGTGCCAGCAGTTCCGACAAATTGATCAATCAGCCCCAGCATTTT	CASSSDKLINQPQHF
many	TRBV7-9	TRBJ2-7	TRBD2	TGTGCCAGCACCCCTAAGCTAGCGGGGGGACCCTACGAGCAGTACTTC	CASTPKLAGGPYEQYF
few	TRBV7-9	TRBJ2-2	.	TGTGCCAGCAGCTTTCCGGGACTCCCGCTAGAGCTGTTTTTT	CASSFPGLPLELFF
.	TRBV10-1	TRBJ1-5	.	TGCGCCAGCAGTCCTACAGGGAGTCAGCCCCAGCATTTT	CASSPTGSQPQHF
few	TRBV6-6	TRBJ1-1	TRBD1	TGTGCCAGCAGAATGCAGGGGGTAGGCATGAACACTGAAGCTTTCTTT	CASRMQGVGMNTEAFF
many	TRBV2	TRBJ2-5	.	TGTGCCAGCAGTAATACTCCCCGCAGGGTTGAGACCCAGTACTTC	CASSNTPRRVETQYF
few	TRBV5-4	TRBJ2-3	TRBD2	TGTGCCAGCAGCTTCTCTTTAGCGGGATACACAGATACGCAGTATTTT	CASSFSLAGYTDTQYF
many	TRBV7-9	TRBJ2-2	.	TGTGCCAGCAGCTCTCAGGTCACCGGGGAGCTGTTTTTT	CASSSQVTGELFF
few	TRBV15	TRBJ2-3	.	TGTGCCACCAGCAGAATAAAGGGGACCGCGTGGCCAGATACGCAGTATTTT	CATSRIKGTAWPDTQYF
.	TRBV24-1	TRBJ2-1	.	TGTGCCACCGGAGGGGGAACACGCCTCTACAATGAGCAGTTCTTC	CATGGGTRLYNEQFF
many	TRBV6-2/TRBV6-3	TRBJ2-5	.	TGTGCCAGCAACTTCACACCACGTCCCGAGACCCAGTACTTC	CASNFTPRPETQYF
few	TRBV20-1	TRBJ1-2	.	TGCAGTGCTAGTCGAGGGAGTCTCTATGGCTACACCTTC	CSASRGSLYGYTF
many	TRBV5-4	TRBJ2-1	.	TGTGCCAGCAGCTTGGCCGCTACCTTCTCGAGCTCCTACAATGAGCAGTTCTTC	CASSLAATFSSSYNEQFF
many	TRBV7-2	TRBJ1-6	.	TGTGCCAGCAGGGGGCGTCACAGTTGGGATTCACCCCTCCACTTT	CASRGRHSWDSPLHF
many	TRBV7-8	TRBJ2-7	.	TGTGCCAGCAGCCGAGAGGGGTACGAGCAGTACTTC	CASSREGYEQYF
many	TRBV28	TRBJ1-4	TRBD1	TGTGCCAGCAGCCTGGGACAGGGGTGGGAAAAACTGTTTTTT	CASSLGQGWEKLFF
many	TRBV2	TRBJ2-1	TRBD2	TGTGCCAGCATGGATACAGCGGGAGTCTCCTACAATGAGCAGTTCTTC	CASMDTAGVSYNEQFF
many	TRBV7-2	TRBJ2-5	TRBD1	TGTGCCAGCAGCAAGACAGGGGTCCAGGAGACCCAGTACTTC	CASSKTGVQETQYF
many	TRBV7-3	TRBJ2-5	TRBD2	TGTGCCAGCAGCTTAGGGACTAGCGGGATTGGAGAGACCCAGTACTTC	CASSLGTSGIGETQYF
many	TRBV7-2	TRBJ2-7	.	TGTGCCAGCAGCCACCGGGACAGAGGAGGGGTATACGAGCAGTACTTC	CASSHRDRGGVYEQYF